This passage covers 20 T cell receptor beta chains from one sample sequenced in a study of blood T cell repertoires in COVID-19. Using immunoSEQ multiplex PCR, the repertoire was profiled, and TCRdb retains in-frame clones only, with some absent. The sample contains 200,000 to 250,000 clones, approximately 90% of which appear only once. The specimen sequenced was peripheral blood. The receptors come from a man younger than 45 with COVID-19, enrolled during active disease.

V is TRBV7-3 and J is TRBJ2-7; D is unclear. The CDR3 covers 13 residues. Germline V lookup: CDR1 SGHTA, CDR2 FQGTGA. V lost 0 bases to trimming and J lost 6 bases, with 9 bases between them. CDR3: CASSLTRTAEQYF. CDR3 DNA: TGTGCCAGCAGCTTAACGAGAACTGCCGAGCAGTACTTC.

V and J are TRBV7-3 and TRBJ2-2; TRBD2 might be the D (6 bases). CDR3 length: 16 residues. Between the trimmed V and J ends, which lost 2 bases and 5 bases, there was a span of 15 bases. Per germline, CDR1 SGHTA and CDR2 FQGTGA. The CDR3 sequence is CASSLSGGVMTGELFF. In DNA, the CDR3 is TGTGCCAGCAGCTTATCAGGAGGGGTTATGACCGGGGAGCTGTTTTTT.

The chain employs TRBV6-5 and TRBJ2-7; 10 bases line up with TRBD1. V was clipped by 7 bases and J by 6 bases; unmatched bases: 9. This CDR3 comprises 14 residues. CDR1 and CDR2 from the germline V gene are MNHEY and SVGAGI. CDR3 coding DNA: TGTGCCAGCATGAGAGCGGGACAGGGGTCCGAGCAGTACTTC. As protein: CASMRAGQGSEQYF.

The chain couples TRBV11-2 to TRBJ2-6; maybe TRBD2 (7 bases). The CDR3 consists of 12 residues. Trimming left V 9 bases short and J 10 bases short, with 13 bases between. The germline V gene encodes CDR1 SGHAT and CDR2 FQNNGV. CDR3 DNA sequence: TGTGCCAGTCACGGGGGGCAGAACGTCCTGACTTTC. Protein: CASHGGQNVLTF. The full variable domain, with the rest looked up from reference TRBV11-2 and TRBJ2-6, is EAGVAQSPRYKIIEKRQSVAFWCNPISGHATLYWYQQILGQGPKLLIQFQNNGVVDDSQLPKDRFSAERLKGVDSTLKIQPAKLEDSAVYLCASHGGQNVLTFGAGSRLTVL.

The chain carries TRBV27 and TRBJ1-3; D ambiguous. V was trimmed by 6 bases and J by 0 bases, leaving 12 bases between them. The germline CDR1 and CDR2 sequences are MNHEY and SMNVEV (reference sequence). There are 15 residues in the CDR3. This CDR3 reads CASRSELRSGNTIYF. CDR3 nucleotides: TGTGCCAGCAGGAGCGAACTTCGCTCTGGAAACACCATATATTTT.

The genes are TRBV2 and TRBJ2-1; 9 bases are shared with TRBD2. The CDR3 is made up of 16 amino acids. Germline CDR1 is SNHLY and CDR2 is FYNNEI. The V gene end was trimmed by 6 bases and the J gene end by 10 bases; junction bases not matched to a gene: 16. CDR3 amino acids: CASRREAGGPGGEQFF. For the CDR3, the DNA is TGTGCCAGCAGGAGGGAAGCGGGAGGCCCCGGGGGGGAGCAGTTCTTC.

This clone appeared a single time. The gene calls are TRBV19 and TRBJ2-1, with 10 bases fitting TRBD2. This CDR3 has 14 residues. Losses at the gene ends were 5 bases for V and 9 bases for J; bases not matched to a gene: 7. The germline CDR1 and CDR2 sequences are LNHDA and SQIVND (reference sequence). Written as DNA, the CDR3 is TGTGCCAGTAGTGGATTAGCGGGGGGAGGTGAGCAGTTCTTC. It translates to CASSGLAGGGEQFF.

The V gene is TRBV11-2, the J gene TRBJ2-1, with 15 bases matching TRBD2. V shed 6 bases and J 0 bases; nucleotides not matched to a gene: 9. Germline V lookup: CDR1 SGHAT, CDR2 FQNNGV. CDR3 length equals 19 residues. The CDR3 nucleotides read TGTGCCAGCAGACCGCGGACTAGCGGGAGGGCTGGCTCCTACAATGAGCAGTTCTTC. The encoded protein is CASRPRTSGRAGSYNEQFF.

This clone was detected many times. The chain couples TRBV18 to TRBJ1-2; D gene unclear. With 6 bases removed from V and 5 bases from J, the gap between germline ends came to 10 bases. Per germline, CDR1 KGHSH and CDR2 LQKENI. The CDR3 runs to 12 residues. CDR3 sequence: CASSPGEYGYTF. In nucleotides, the CDR3 is TGTGCCAGCTCCCCCGGGGAATATGGCTACACCTTC.

The rearrangement uses TRBV7-3 and TRBJ1-2, with 9 positions matching TRBD1. With 5 bases clipped from V and 5 bases from J, the junction kept 3 bases outside the gene matches. Germline V gene data show CDR1 as SGHTA and CDR2 as FQGTGA. This CDR3 is built from 13 residues. CDR3 sequence (DNA): TGTGCCAGCAGCCCGACAGGGGGGTATGGCTACACCTTC. Protein sequence: CASSPTGGYGYTF.

This clone has a single count. The genes are TRBV25-1 and TRBJ1-6; 7 positions match TRBD1. CDR1 and CDR2 from the germline V gene are MGHDK and SYGVNS. The CDR3 is 17 amino acids. The ends lost 6 bases at V and 3 bases at J; junction bases unmatched: 11. The CDR3 DNA reads TGTGCCAGCAGCTCCTACCGGGACAGCATCTATAATTCACCCCTCCACTTT. It encodes CASSSYRDSIYNSPLHF.

This clone was picked up one time. The chain carries TRBV15 and TRBJ2-5, with D hard to call. This CDR3 has 12 amino acids. Germline CDR1 and CDR2: LNHNV and YYDKDF (reference sequence). V was shortened by 0 bases and J by 5 bases, with 4 bases between the two germline ends. The CDR3 DNA reads as TGTGCCACCAGCAGAGATCTGGAGACCCAGTACTTC. Translation gives CATSRDLETQYF.

The V call is TRBV24-1, the J call TRBJ1-2; no firm D call. This CDR3 spans 13 amino acids. V lost 6 bases to trimming and J lost 2 bases, with 9 bases between them. Germline V lookup: CDR1 KGHDR, CDR2 SFDVKD. The CDR3 loop is CATSWSGNYGYTF. The DNA for the CDR3 is TGTGCCACCAGTTGGTCAGGAAACTATGGCTACACCTTC.

The chain uses TRBV4-2 and TRBJ2-1; the match to TRBD2 covers 14 bases. The CDR3 is 16 amino acids. Germline V CDR1 and CDR2: LGHNA, YNFKEQ. After removal of 1 base from V and 8 bases from J, the junction contained 4 bases not matched to a gene. CDR3 coding DNA: TGTGCCAGCAGCCAAGCCGGGACTAGCGGGAGCTATGAGCAGTTCTTC. Amino acid sequence: CASSQAGTSGSYEQFF.

The rearrangement links TRBV27 to TRBJ2-1; D may be TRBD1 (7 bases). Per germline, CDR1 MNHEY and CDR2 SMNVEV (reference sequence). V was pared by 8 bases and J by 9 bases, with 20 bases between. This CDR3 has 14 amino acids. The chain's CDR3 is CASRRGQQSGEQFF. The CDR3 region has the DNA TGTGCCAGCCGGCGGGGACAGCAATCGGGTGAGCAGTTCTTC.

Only a few counts were recorded for this clone. V gene TRBV7-6 combines with J gene TRBJ2-1; D is perhaps TRBD2 (6 bases). Looked up from germline, CDR1 is SGHVS and CDR2 is FNYEAQ. The CDR3 runs to 16 residues. Deletions cut 1 base from V and 3 bases from J, with 13 bases between. For the CDR3, the DNA is TGTGCCAGCAGCTTAGGGAGGGCCCCTTACTACAATGAGCAGTTCTTC. Amino acid sequence: CASSLGRAPYYNEQFF.

This sequence joins TRBV28 and TRBJ1-1; TRBD1 aligns across 8 bases. The CDR3 runs to 15 residues. Germline assignment: CDR1 MDHEN and CDR2 SYDVKM. Germline trimming cut 9 bases from V and 3 bases from J; bases unmatched to any gene: 12. CDR3 loop: CASSGAGGADTEAFF. CDR3 in DNA: TGTGCCAGTTCGGGGGCAGGGGGCGCGGACACTGAAGCTTTCTTT.

This clone was found once. The chain uses TRBV4-3 and TRBJ2-1; 8 nucleotides align to TRBD2. The germline CDR1 and CDR2 sequences are LGHNA and YSLEER. The CDR3 consists of 15 residues. The V segment lost 1 base and the J segment 3 bases; nucleotides outside the gene matches: 2. CDR3 sequence (DNA): TGCGCCAGCAGCCAAGGGGGGACTAGCTACAATGAGCAGTTCTTC. Translation: CASSQGGTSYNEQFF.

J is TRBJ1-6 and V is TRBV27; TRBD1 aligns across 9 bases. The CDR3 extends over 14 amino acids. The junction had 3 bases not matched to a gene; V was cut back by 5 bases and J by 7 bases. Germline CDR1 is MNHEY and CDR2 is SMNVEV (reference sequence). CDR3 sequence: CASSGQGWNSPLHF. DNA of the CDR3: TGTGCCAGCAGTGGACAGGGGTGGAATTCACCCCTCCACTTT.

This chain links TRBV5-1 with TRBJ1-5, with unresolved D. V dropped 0 bases and J dropped 2 bases, with 9 bases sitting between them. CDR1 and CDR2 from the germline V gene are SGHRS and YFSETQ. The CDR3 totals 15 residues. As DNA, the CDR3 is TGCGCCAGCAGCTTGGGTGAACGGGGCAATCAGCCCCAGCATTTT. It translates to CASSLGERGNQPQHF.